A selection of T cell receptor beta chains follows, all from one sample in a study of blood T cell repertoires in COVID-19. Clones were read by immunoSEQ multiplex PCR, and TCRdb kept only the in-frame ones, dropping some. Of about 87,000 clones listed, around 85% are singletons. Sequenced input: peripheral blood. Every receptor here comes from a woman of 80 years or more with COVID-19, enrolled during active disease. CDR3s include the opening cysteine and the closing phenylalanine or tryptophan. D genes are given only for firm matches. Clone size is given for some rows only: seen once, a few or many times, or a class if the clone is expanded.

CDR3 DNA | CDR3 protein | V gene | clone size | D gene | CDR3 length | J gene
TGTGCCACAACCGGGACAGGAGGGGATGAAAAACTGTTTTTT | CATTGTGGDEKLFF | TRBV2 | few | TRBD1 | 14 | TRBJ1-4
TGTGCCAGCAGCCCACTAGCGGGGGGCAACGAGCAGTACTTC | CASSPLAGGNEQYF | TRBV6-5 | . | TRBD2 | 14 | TRBJ2-7
TGTGCCAGCAGCTTGATTCAGCGGGGGCCCGGTGAGCAGTTCTTC | CASSLIQRGPGEQFF | TRBV5-6 | . | TRBD2 | 15 | TRBJ2-1
TGTGCCAGCAGCTTAGAGGCTGGGACAGGCCTTTACGAGCAGTACTTC | CASSLEAGTGLYEQYF | TRBV11-2 | . | TRBD1 | 16 | TRBJ2-7
TGTGCCAGCAGCTTAGCGGGGGGGCCCCACAATGAGCAGTTCTTC | CASSLAGGPHNEQFF | TRBV5-4 | . | TRBD2 | 15 | TRBJ2-1
TGTGCCAGCAGCCAGACGGGCAGGCGGAGGGATACGCAGTATTTT | CASSQTGRRRDTQYF | TRBV6-5 | . | . | 15 | TRBJ2-3
TGTGCCAGCAGCGCAGGAGCAGCGGGGGGGTACGAGACCCAGTACTTC | CASSAGAAGGYETQYF | TRBV9 | . | TRBD2 | 16 | TRBJ2-5
TGTGCCAGCTCACCATTGAGCGGGATGGCAGATACGCAGTATTTT | CASSPLSGMADTQYF | TRBV18 | . | TRBD2 | 15 | TRBJ2-3
TGTGCCAGCAGCCCGAGGCGGGGACAGAAGACAGATACGCAGTATTTT | CASSPRRGQKTDTQYF | TRBV9 | once | . | 16 | TRBJ2-3
TGTGCCAGCAGTGAAGCAAGGGGGGGATGGAACACCATATATTTT | CASSEARGGWNTIYF | TRBV6-1 | . | . | 15 | TRBJ1-3
TGTGCCAGCAGCTTGGGGACAGGGACCATCCAAGAGACCCAGTACTTC | CASSLGTGTIQETQYF | TRBV5-4 | . | TRBD1 | 16 | TRBJ2-5
TGTGCCAGCAGCGCCCTCGCATCGGGAGGTCTTGAGACCCAGTACTTC | CASSALASGGLETQYF | TRBV9 | . | TRBD2 | 16 | TRBJ2-5
TGTGCCAGCTCACCTCCGACTTTCTCTGGAAACACCATATATTTT | CASSPPTFSGNTIYF | TRBV18 | . | . | 15 | TRBJ1-3
TGTGCCACCAGCAGAGATATGGCAGGGATGGTGGCCTACGAGCAGTACTTC | CATSRDMAGMVAYEQYF | TRBV15 | . | . | 17 | TRBJ2-7
TGTGCCAGCAGCGCAGTCCGGGACAGCTTAAACTATGGCTACACCTTC | CASSAVRDSLNYGYTF | TRBV5-4 | . | TRBD1 | 16 | TRBJ1-2
TGTGCCAGCAGCCTACTAGGACAGGGCTTCTGGGAAGCTTTCTTT | CASSLLGQGFWEAFF | TRBV5-6 | . | TRBD1 | 15 | TRBJ1-1
TGTGCCAGCAGCCAAGTCGTCGGCGGGGAGCTGTTTTTT | CASSQVVGGELFF | TRBV14 | . | . | 13 | TRBJ2-2
TGTGCCAGCAGCGTAGGAGGACAGTCCAAAAACATTCAGTACTTC | CASSVGGQSKNIQYF | TRBV9 | . | . | 15 | TRBJ2-4
TGTGCCACCAGTGCCCGGACATCCCCTTTCGAGCAGTACTTC | CATSARTSPFEQYF | TRBV24-1 | once | . | 14 | TRBJ2-7
TGTGCCAGCTCCCCCGGACTAGCGTTTTACGAGCAGTACTTC | CASSPGLAFYEQYF | TRBV11-2 | once | TRBD2 | 14 | TRBJ2-7
TGTGCCTGGAGTCCTATCTTTCAATCCAGGGATAGGCAGTACTTC | CAWSPIFQSRDRQYF | TRBV30 | . | . | 15 | TRBJ2-7
TGTGCCAGCAGCTTAATGTGGGCGCAAGAGACCCAGTACTTC | CASSLMWAQETQYF | TRBV7-2 | . | . | 14 | TRBJ2-5
TGTGCCAGCAGTCTCCTTGGGGGGACGATCCAAGAGACCCAGTACTTC | CASSLLGGTIQETQYF | TRBV3-1/TRBV3-2 | once | . | 16 | TRBJ2-5
TGTGCCAGCAGACTATGGGCTAGCGGGAGGGCCGGGGATACGCAGTATTTT | CASRLWASGRAGDTQYF | TRBV28 | . | TRBD2 | 17 | TRBJ2-3
TGTGCCAGCAGTTACAGTACAGGAAAAAGTGCCGGGGAGCTGTTTTTT | CASSYSTGKSAGELFF | TRBV6-2/TRBV6-3 | . | . | 16 | TRBJ2-2
TGTGCCACCAGTAAGACAGGGGGCCTCAATCAGCCCCAGCATTTT | CATSKTGGLNQPQHF | TRBV24-1 | . | TRBD1 | 15 | TRBJ1-5
TGTGCCAGCAGCTTAGCTCGGGGACAGACTGGCTACACCTTC | CASSLARGQTGYTF | TRBV7-2 | . | TRBD1 | 14 | TRBJ1-2
TGTGCCAGTAGTCCCTACCTAGCGGGTATCGGGGAGCTGTTTTTT | CASSPYLAGIGELFF | TRBV19 | few | TRBD2 | 15 | TRBJ2-2
TGTGCCAGCTCACCATCGGACAGGGGGCAGAGCTCTGGAAACACCATATATTTT | CASSPSDRGQSSGNTIYF | TRBV18 | . | TRBD1 | 18 | TRBJ1-3
TGTGCCAGCTCACCCCTATTTACCGGGGAGCTGTTTTTT | CASSPLFTGELFF | TRBV18 | . | . | 13 | TRBJ2-2
TGTGCCTGGACCCTGGACAGGGGGGGATCACCCCTCCACTTT | CAWTLDRGGSPLHF | TRBV30 | few | TRBD1 | 14 | TRBJ1-6
TGTGCCAGCAGCTTCGGTCGTGAGGCTGAAGCTTTCTTT | CASSFGREAEAFF | TRBV7-2 | . | . | 13 | TRBJ1-1
TGTGCCAGCAGTGAGCCCGGACAGCCCACTGAAGCTTTCTTT | CASSEPGQPTEAFF | TRBV6-1 | few | . | 14 | TRBJ1-1
TGTGCCAGCAGTTATAGCGGGGGCCACTATAATGAGGAGCAGTTCTTC | CASSYSGGHYNEEQFF | TRBV6-2/TRBV6-3 | . | TRBD2 | 16 | TRBJ2-1
TGTGCCAGCAGAAGAGACAGGGGGAACACTGAAGCTTTCTTT | CASRRDRGNTEAFF | TRBV6-4 | . | TRBD1 | 14 | TRBJ1-1
TGTGCCAGCAGTCCCGGACAGGCGATTAACTATGGCTACACCTTC | CASSPGQAINYGYTF | TRBV6-5 | . | TRBD1 | 15 | TRBJ1-2
TGTGCCAGCAGCCACGAGGCTCCGGGTAACTATGGCTACACCTTC | CASSHEAPGNYGYTF | TRBV4-2 | . | . | 15 | TRBJ1-2
TGTGCCAGCAAGGGGCGGGGGGCGTACAATGAGCAGTTCTTC | CASKGRGAYNEQFF | TRBV2 | . | TRBD2 | 14 | TRBJ2-1
TGTGCCAGCACCCCATCGACGCTAGCTAAGGCTTTCTTT | CASTPSTLAKAFF | TRBV28 | . | . | 13 | TRBJ1-1
TGTGCCAGCAGTGTCCATAGCGACCTAAGCACAGATACGCAGTATTTT | CASSVHSDLSTDTQYF | TRBV6-4 | . | . | 16 | TRBJ2-3
TGTGCCATCCGTAAAGGAGGCCCCCCACACTATGAGCAGTTCTTC | CAIRKGGPPHYEQFF | TRBV6-5 | . | . | 15 | TRBJ2-1
TGTGCCAGTCGGAGGGAGTACACTGAAGCTTTCTTT | CASRREYTEAFF | TRBV27 | . | . | 12 | TRBJ1-1
TGCGCCAGCAGCTTCGGACTAGCGGGAGGAAGGAACACCGGGGAGCTGTTTTTT | CASSFGLAGGRNTGELFF | TRBV5-1 | few | TRBD2 | 18 | TRBJ2-2
TGTGCCAGCAGCCGACGTAGGACAGGGAACACCGGGGAGCTGTTTTTT | CASSRRRTGNTGELFF | TRBV27 | . | TRBD1 | 16 | TRBJ2-2
TGTGCCAGCAGCCCGGCCGGACAGGGGAGTTCACCCCTCCACTTT | CASSPAGQGSSPLHF | TRBV5-6 | . | TRBD1 | 15 | TRBJ1-6
TGTGCCAGTAGTATAGAACCAGCGGGGGGGCGAGAGACCCAGTACTTC | CASSIEPAGGRETQYF | TRBV19 | . | TRBD2 | 16 | TRBJ2-5
TGTGCCTGGAGACCCACAGGGTCCGCCCACGAGCAGTACTTC | CAWRPTGSAHEQYF | TRBV30 | . | . | 14 | TRBJ2-7
TGCAGCGCCGACGGGACAGGGGCCATAGATACGCAGTATTTT | CSADGTGAIDTQYF | TRBV29-1 | . | TRBD1 | 14 | TRBJ2-3
TGTGCCAGCAGCGAGGGGCGCGGGGCCAACGTCCTGACTTTC | CASSEGRGANVLTF | TRBV9 | once | . | 14 | TRBJ2-6
TGTGCCACCAGCAGAGACGGAGGACTAGCGCGCACAGATACGCAGTATTTT | CATSRDGGLARTDTQYF | TRBV15 | . | TRBD2 | 17 | TRBJ2-3